The rows below give T cell receptor beta chains drawn from one sample of a study of blood T cell repertoires in COVID-19. The protocol was immunoSEQ multiplex PCR, while the TCRdb copy is restricted to in-frame clones and leaves out a portion. The repertoire includes 230,000 or so clones, roughly 88% of them detected once, and over 2% sits in the top ten. The sequenced sample was peripheral blood. Source of these receptors: a man in his forties or fifties who had recovered from COVID-19. Both conserved end residues are part of each CDR3. A D gene is named only where the DNA matches it firmly. Rows give clone size only sometimes, using once, few, many, or a class for an expanded clone.

few 14 TRBD1 TRBJ1-1 TRBV19 TGTGCCAGTAGTATTGGGACAGGGTTCACTGAAGCTTTCTTT CASSIGTGFTEAFF
. 14 . TRBJ1-4 TRBV6-6 TGTGCCAGCAGGGAGGGCGAGCCGGGGGAAAAACTGTTTTTT CASREGEPGEKLFF
. 16 . TRBJ2-7 TRBV27 TGTGCCAGCAGTCCATCTACTGGGACAACGACCTACGAGCAGTACTTC CASSPSTGTTTYEQYF
. 14 TRBD1 TRBJ1-1 TRBV19 TGTGCCAGTAGGCCACAGGGGAAGAAGACTGAAGCTTTCTTT CASRPQGKKTEAFF
. 13 TRBD1 TRBJ1-5 TRBV28 TGTGCCAGCAGTTCCGGTGACAGGGTCTTCTTTCATTTT CASSSGDRVFFHF
. 17 TRBD1 TRBJ2-3 TRBV30 TGTGCCTGGAGTGTAGAGTGGGGACAGTCTAGCACAGATACGCAGTATTTT CAWSVEWGQSSTDTQYF
. 14 . TRBJ1-5 TRBV9 TGTGCCAGCAGCGTAGGGGGGGGCAATCAGCCCCAGCATTTT CASSVGGGNQPQHF
once 16 . TRBJ1-6 TRBV6-5 TGTGCCAGCAGTTACCGCCCCAGGGTGGGCAATTCACCCCTCCACTTT CASSYRPRVGNSPLHF
few 15 . TRBJ2-7 TRBV7-9 TGTGCCAGCAGCCCAGGAGGGGGCCCCGGTAGAGAGCAGTACTTC CASSPGGGPGREQYF
. 16 TRBD2 TRBJ2-5 TRBV10-3 TGTGCCATCAGTGACCGGACTAGCGGAAACCAAGAGACCCAGTACTTC CAISDRTSGNQETQYF
. 17 TRBD1 TRBJ2-7 TRBV7-9 TGTGCCAGCAGCTTAGGGGGACAGGGTTTCCGAGACTACGAGCAGTACTTC CASSLGGQGFRDYEQYF
once 14 . TRBJ1-6 TRBV4-1 TGCGCCAGCAGCCGACAGTCCAATAATTCACCCCTCCACTTT CASSRQSNNSPLHF
. 13 . TRBJ1-1 TRBV19 TGTGCCAGTAGTATTGTTTCTGACACTGAAGCTTTCTTT CASSIVSDTEAFF
. 13 TRBD1 TRBJ2-7 TRBV5-4 TGTGCCAGCAGCTGGGACAGGGTGCACGAGCAGTACTTC CASSWDRVHEQYF
. 18 TRBD2 TRBJ2-2 TRBV5-4 TGTGCCAGCAGCGCATTTACTAGCGGCCTAACGAACACCGGGGAGCTGTTTTTT CASSAFTSGLTNTGELFF
once 10 . TRBJ2-7 TRBV21-1 TGTGCCGGCAGGAGGGACGAGCAGTACTTC CAGRRDEQYF
. 16 TRBD2 TRBJ2-1 TRBV6-5 TGTGCCAGCAGTTACTCCGGGACTAGGGTGTACAATGAGCAGTTCTTC CASSYSGTRVYNEQFF
. 15 TRBD1 TRBJ1-2 TRBV28 TGTGCCAGCAAACTACAGGGGGCAGGAGACTATGGCTACACCTTC CASKLQGAGDYGYTF
. 14 TRBD1 TRBJ1-4 TRBV7-9 TGTGCCAGCAGCTACGGACAGGCGGATGAAAAACTGTTTTTT CASSYGQADEKLFF
. 15 TRBD2 TRBJ2-3 TRBV18 TGTGCCAGCTCACCACCGGCTAGCGGGGGAGATACGCAGTATTTT CASSPPASGGDTQYF
. 15 TRBD1 TRBJ2-7 TRBV19 TGTGCCACCTCAGGGGGTAGCGCTCTGGATGGCGAGCAGTACTTC CATSGGSALDGEQYF
. 16 TRBD2 TRBJ2-1 TRBV7-7 TGTGCCAGCAGCTTAGCCGGGACTAGCGGCTACAATGAGCAGTTCTTC CASSLAGTSGYNEQFF
. 14 TRBD1 TRBJ1-2 TRBV9 TGTGCCAGCAGCGGGACAGGGTTTAACTATGGCTACACCTTC CASSGTGFNYGYTF
. 14 . TRBJ1-2 TRBV13 TGTGCCAGCAGCTTAGGCGGGGTGAGGTATGGCTACACCTTC CASSLGGVRYGYTF
. 12 TRBD2 TRBJ2-5 TRBV29-1 TGCAGCGAAGGAGGCGGGGGAGAGACCCAGTACTTC CSEGGGGETQYF
. 13 TRBD1 TRBJ1-1 TRBV3-1/TRBV3-2 TGTGCCAGCAGCCAAGTCAGGGGGACTGAAGCTTTCTTT CASSQVRGTEAFF
. 11 . TRBJ1-5 TRBV2 TGTGCCAGCAGTGATCGGGGACCCCAGCATTTT CASSDRGPQHF
. 12 . TRBJ2-5 TRBV7-9 TGTGCCAGCAGCTCCTTAGATTGGACCCAGTACTTC CASSSLDWTQYF
. 15 TRBD1 TRBJ2-3 TRBV3-1/TRBV3-2 TGTGCCAGCAGCCAAGGAATCGACAGGGCAGATACGCAGTATTTT CASSQGIDRADTQYF
. 12 . TRBJ1-1 TRBV3-1/TRBV3-2 TGTGCCAGCAGCCGGACAGACACTGAAGCTTTCTTT CASSRTDTEAFF
. 13 TRBD1 TRBJ1-2 TRBV2 TGTGCCAGCAACCCAGGGGGATACTATGGCTACACCTTC CASNPGGYYGYTF
. 15 . TRBJ1-2 TRBV9 TGTGCCAGCAGCCCCGGCGGGGTGCTAAACTATGGCTACACCTTC CASSPGGVLNYGYTF